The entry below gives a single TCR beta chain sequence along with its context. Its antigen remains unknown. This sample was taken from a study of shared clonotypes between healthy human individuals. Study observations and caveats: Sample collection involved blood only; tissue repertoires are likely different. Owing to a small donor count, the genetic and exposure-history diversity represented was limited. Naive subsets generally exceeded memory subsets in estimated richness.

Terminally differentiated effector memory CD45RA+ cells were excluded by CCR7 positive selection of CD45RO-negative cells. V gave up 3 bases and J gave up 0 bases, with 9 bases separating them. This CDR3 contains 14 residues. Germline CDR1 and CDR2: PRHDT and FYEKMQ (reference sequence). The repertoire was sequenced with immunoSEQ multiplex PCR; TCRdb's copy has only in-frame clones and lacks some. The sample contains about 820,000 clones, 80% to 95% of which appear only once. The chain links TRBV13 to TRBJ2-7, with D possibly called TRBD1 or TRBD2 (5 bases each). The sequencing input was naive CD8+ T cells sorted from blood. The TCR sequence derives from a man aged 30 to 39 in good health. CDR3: CASSFWDGSYEQYF. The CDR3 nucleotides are TGTGCCAGCAGCTTTTGGGACGGCTCCTACGAGCAGTACTTC.